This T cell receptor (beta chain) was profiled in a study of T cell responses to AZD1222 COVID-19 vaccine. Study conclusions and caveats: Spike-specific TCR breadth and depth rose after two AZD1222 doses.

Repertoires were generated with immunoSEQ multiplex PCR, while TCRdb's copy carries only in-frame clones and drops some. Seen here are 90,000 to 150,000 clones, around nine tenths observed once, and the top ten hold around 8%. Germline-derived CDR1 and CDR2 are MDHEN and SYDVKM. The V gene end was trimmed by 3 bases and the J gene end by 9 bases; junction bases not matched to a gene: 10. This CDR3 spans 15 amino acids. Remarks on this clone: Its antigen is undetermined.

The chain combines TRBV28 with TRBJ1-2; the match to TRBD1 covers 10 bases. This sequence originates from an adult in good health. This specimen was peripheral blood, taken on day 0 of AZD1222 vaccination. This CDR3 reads CASSFTRQGASSYTF. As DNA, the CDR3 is TGTGCCAGCAGTTTTACCCGACAGGGGGCGTCGAGCTACACCTTC.